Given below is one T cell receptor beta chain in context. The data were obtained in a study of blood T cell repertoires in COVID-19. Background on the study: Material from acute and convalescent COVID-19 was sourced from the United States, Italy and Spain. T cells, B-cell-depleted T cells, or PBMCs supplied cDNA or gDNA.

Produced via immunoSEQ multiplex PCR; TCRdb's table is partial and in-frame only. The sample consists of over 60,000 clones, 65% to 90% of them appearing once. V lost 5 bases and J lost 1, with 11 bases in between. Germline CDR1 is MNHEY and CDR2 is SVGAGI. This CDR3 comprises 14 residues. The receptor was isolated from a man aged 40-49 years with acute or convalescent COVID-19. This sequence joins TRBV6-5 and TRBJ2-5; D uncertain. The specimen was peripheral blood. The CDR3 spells CASSTTPFQETQYF. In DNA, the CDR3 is TGTGCCAGCAGTACTACGCCCTTCCAAGAGACCCAGTACTTC.